The 29 T cell receptor beta chains given below trace back to one sample, sequenced in a study of vaccination and CD4 T cells after COVID-19. The Oncomine TCR Beta short-read assay was applied to DNA of cultured CD4+ T cells. It was from cultured CD4+ T cells that genomic DNA was extracted. TCRdb independently ran MiXCR on the PCR reads; one entry per CDR3 protein. The table lists approximately 9,000 distinct CDR3 sequences, 30% to 35% of them singletons. Their antigen targets remain unknown. Treatment of the sample: roughly ten-day PBMC culture with coronavirus spike peptide pools or control peptides (ViraFEST assay). CD4+ T-cell collection from the unexposed donor predated the COVID-19 pandemic (2011-2018). The material sequenced was CD4+ T cells from blood, cultured in vitro. The source is a human donor in good health.

Only a few counts were recorded for this clonotype. V is TRBV6-1 and J is TRBJ1-6; possible D gene TRBD1, 5 bases. This CDR3 is 17 amino acids long. CDR1 is MNHNS and CDR2 is SASEGT in the germline V gene. V was cut by 0 bases and J by 8 bases, with 17 bases left in between. The DNA of the CDR3 is TGTGCCAGCAGTGAAGCTTTGGGGGAGACCATAGATTCACCCCTCCACTTT. It codes for CASSEALGETIDSPLHF.

The chain recombines TRBV18 with TRBJ2-7; TRBD2 matches at 7 bases. V gave up 6 bases and J gave up 2 bases; unmatched junction bases: 19. The V gene's germline CDR1 is KGHSH and CDR2 LQKENI. The CDR3 spans 18 residues. The CDR3 loop is CASSSLAGPLAATYEQYF. The CDR3 coding sequence is TGTGCCAGCTCGTCGCTGGCAGGGCCCCTAGCGGCTACCTACGAGCAGTACTTC.

There are a few counts of this clonotype. This chain uses TRBV7-8 with TRBJ2-7; 11 nucleotides agree with TRBD1. J lost 5 bases, V lost 7 bases, and 10 bases had no gene match. Germline values: CDR1 SGHVS, CDR2 FQNEAQ. CDR3 length: 15 amino acids. CDR3 DNA sequence: TGTGCCAGCACCAAGGACAGGGGGCATTGGGACGAGCAGTACTTC. It translates to CASTKDRGHWDEQYF. Filled out from reference TRBV7-8 and TRBJ2-7, the complete variable domain reads GAGVSQSPRYKVAKRGQDVALRCDPISGHVSLFWYQQALGQGPEFLTYFQNEAQLDKSGLPSDRFFAERPEGSVSTLKIQRTQQEDSAVYLCASTKDRGHWDEQYFGPGTRLTVT.

This clonotype appeared a few times. The CDR3 here is CSALPARDTQYF. The CDR3 DNA reads TGCAGTGCTTTACCCGCAAGGGATACGCAGTATTTT. The chain carries TRBV20-1 and TRBJ2-3; no firm D call. Germline loops: CDR1 DFQATT, CDR2 SNEGSKA (reference sequence). CDR3 length: 12 residues. V dropped 5 bases and J dropped 6 bases, with 12 bases sitting between them.

J is TRBJ2-4 and V is TRBV7-3, with TRBD1 matching over 7 bases. With 5 bases clipped from V and 1 base from J, the junction kept 2 bases outside the gene matches. The CDR3 spans 14 residues. Germline CDR1 SGHTA, CDR2 FQGTGA. CDR3 sequence reads: CASSPTGAKNIQYF. In DNA form, the CDR3 reads TGTGCCAGCAGCCCGACAGGGGCCAAAAACATTCAGTACTTC.

The V call is TRBV28, the J call TRBJ2-5; 8 bases are shared with TRBD1. The CDR3 loop spans 12 amino acids. With 4 bases clipped from V and 13 bases from J, the junction kept 8 bases outside the gene matches. CDR1 and CDR2 from the germline V gene are MDHEN and SYDVKM. As DNA, the CDR3 is TGTGCCAGCAGTTCCAGGGGGCTCCTTATGTACTTC. It encodes CASSSRGLLMYF.

The chain has TRBV7-8 and TRBJ2-7; D is perhaps TRBD1 (6 bases). This CDR3 comprises 12 residues. V shed 8 bases and J shed 3 bases, with 11 bases lying between them. Germline V gives CDR1 SGHVS, CDR2 FQNEAQ. The CDR3 region has the DNA TGTGCCAGCTCCGGACAGTTCTACGAGCAGTACTTC. Its translation is CASSGQFYEQYF.

The chain joins TRBV24-1 to TRBJ2-7; tentatively, D is TRBD1 (6 bases). The V end was cut by 8 bases, the J end by 4 bases, with 14 bases between. The CDR3 runs 13 residues. Germline V lookup: CDR1 KGHDR, CDR2 SFDVKD. Here the CDR3 DNA reads TGTGCCACCATGGGGGCACCTGAATACGAGCAGTACTTC. It yields the protein CATMGAPEYEQYF.

The V gene is TRBV28, the J gene TRBJ2-5, with a possible D match to TRBD2 (5 bases). Germline V gene data show CDR1 as MDHEN and CDR2 as SYDVKM. The V end was cut by 3 bases, the J end by 0 bases, with 14 bases between. The length of the CDR3 is 16 residues. As DNA, the CDR3 is TGTGCCAGCAGTTTGAAGCGGCTACTTTACCAAGAGACCCAGTACTTC. Translated, it gives CASSLKRLLYQETQYF.

This clonotype was seen a few times. The chain couples TRBV7-2 to TRBJ2-3; 8 bases align to TRBD1. The germline CDR1 and CDR2 sequences are SGHTA and FQGNSA. CDR3 length equals 16 residues. Germline trimming cut 5 bases from V and 0 bases from J; bases unmatched to any gene: 7. Written as DNA, the CDR3 is TGTGCCAGCAGCGACAGGGGAGTTACTAGCACAGATACGCAGTATTTT. It translates to CASSDRGVTSTDTQYF.

This clonotype was detected a few times. The chain carries TRBV6-2 or TRBV6-3 and TRBJ2-7, with 7 bases that match TRBD2. V lost 2 bases and J lost 0; bases outside the gene matches: 7. CDR3 length equals 16 residues. Germline loops: CDR1 MNHEY, CDR2 SVGEGT. The CDR3 DNA reads as TGTGCCAGCAGTTACGGGCTAGCGGTTCTCTCCTACGAGCAGTACTTC. As protein: CASSYGLAVLSYEQYF.

This clonotype was detected only a few times. The gene calls are TRBV20-1 and TRBJ1-6, with D tentatively TRBD1 (6 bases). V lost 3 bases and J lost 7, with 22 bases in between. Germline V gene sequence: CDR1 DFQATT, CDR2 SNEGSKA (reference sequence). This CDR3 is 17 amino acids long. The CDR3 spells CSASSHLRGTLNSPLHF. CDR3 in DNA: TGCAGTGCTAGCAGTCACCTGCGGGGGACACTGAATTCACCCCTCCACTTT.

The chain links TRBV9 to TRBJ2-7, with 8 bases lining up with TRBD1. The CDR3 consists of 15 residues. Looked up from germline, CDR1 is SGDLS and CDR2 is YYNGEE. With V trimmed by 0 bases and J by 7 bases, 9 bases remained unmatched. CDR3 residues: CASSVDPRGLREQYF. CDR3 bases: TGTGCCAGCAGCGTAGACCCCAGGGGGCTTAGGGAGCAGTACTTC.

This clonotype was seen more than once but under ten times. The V and J genes are TRBV7-2 and TRBJ2-1, with D perhaps matching TRBD2 (6 bases). Germline CDR1 reads SGHTA; CDR2 reads FQGNSA. V was cut by 3 bases and J by 1 base, with 10 bases left in between. The CDR3 sequence is 15 residues long. The CDR3 sequence: CASSFSGSSYNEQFF. The CDR3 region has the DNA TGTGCCAGCAGCTTCAGCGGGTCTTCCTACAATGAGCAGTTCTTC.

This clonotype has only a few counts. The chain is built from TRBV20-1 and TRBJ2-3; D might be TRBD1 (6 bases). Deletions cut 0 bases from V and 11 bases from J, with 18 bases between. This CDR3 is built from 14 residues. Germline-derived CDR1 and CDR2 are DFQATT and SNEGSKA (reference sequence). The CDR3 loop reads CSAREDGAGRGQYF. In DNA form, the CDR3 reads TGCAGTGCTAGAGAAGATGGGGCGGGCAGGGGGCAGTATTTT.

The rearrangement uses TRBV6-2 or TRBV6-3 and TRBJ2-2; TRBD1 might be the D (6 bases). The CDR3 spans 16 residues. Germline values: CDR1 MNHEY, CDR2 SVGEGT. The V end was cut by 0 bases, the J end by 4 bases, with 12 bases between. The CDR3 DNA reads TGTGCCAGCAGTTACTCGAAGGGGGTCCCCACCGGGGAGCTGTTTTTT. It yields the protein CASSYSKGVPTGELFF.

The rearrangement links TRBV28 to TRBJ1-2, with a weak D call TRBD1 (6 bases). V was clipped by 5 bases and J by 7 bases, with 17 bases between them. The CDR3 loop spans 14 amino acids. The germline CDR1 and CDR2 sequences are MDHEN and SYDVKM. The CDR3 here is CASSPTPTGPGYTF. CDR3 sequence (DNA): TGTGCCAGCAGTCCAACCCCGACAGGTCCTGGCTACACCTTC.

This clonotype was detected a few times. The V and J genes are TRBV20-1 and TRBJ1-1, with D possibly being TRBD1 (6 bases). The V end was cut by 3 bases, the J end by 1 base, with 15 bases between. This CDR3 region has 15 residues. Germline V gene lookup returns CDR1 DFQATT and CDR2 SNEGSKA (reference sequence). Here the CDR3 DNA reads TGCAGTGCTAGGAGGGGGAGGCGGGAGAACACTGAAGCTTTCTTT. This translates into CSARRGRRENTEAFF.

This clonotype was found a few times. The rearrangement uses TRBV6-5 and TRBJ2-1, with 9 bases identical to TRBD2. Germline lookup yields CDR1 MNHEY and CDR2 SVGAGI. J lost 4 bases, V lost 0 bases, and 4 bases had no gene match. The CDR3 spans 16 residues. The CDR3 loop reads CASSYSRTSEYNEQFF. The CDR3 DNA is TGTGCCAGCAGTTACTCTCGGACTAGCGAATACAATGAGCAGTTCTTC.

The chain links TRBV6-2 or TRBV6-3 to TRBJ2-5; D gene uncertain. CDR1 and CDR2 (germline): MNHEY, SVGEGT. The CDR3 spans 13 residues. Trimming cost V 7 bases and J 4 bases, with 13 bases left between them. For the CDR3, the DNA is TGTGCCAGCATTCGTGGACCTACAGAGACCCAGTACTTC. Translation gives CASIRGPTETQYF.

This clonotype was counted between two and nine times. This chain links TRBV7-6 with TRBJ1-1, with D possibly being TRBD1 (6 bases). Germline V gene data show CDR1 as SGHVS and CDR2 as FNYEAQ. V lost 1 base and J 0 bases, leaving 6 bases between the germline ends. This CDR3 contains 14 residues. In nucleotides, the CDR3 is TGTGCCAGCAGCTTAGGACAGGTGAACACTGAAGCTTTCTTT. Residues: CASSLGQVNTEAFF.

The gene calls are TRBV7-3 and TRBJ2-1; 9 bases fit TRBD2. Trimming cost V 1 base and J 5 bases; bases outside gene matches: 12. The CDR3 covers 18 residues. Germline CDR1 reads SGHTA; CDR2 reads FQGTGA. In DNA, the CDR3 is TGTGCCAGCAGCTTAATGGGGGGAGCTAGCGGGGCTAACAATGAGCAGTTCTTC. This codes for CASSLMGGASGANNEQFF.

The CDR3 coding sequence is TGCGCCAGCAGCCAAGTGTGGGGTGGAGGGACAGATACGCAGTATTTT. This translates into CASSQVWGGGTDTQYF. The chain uses TRBV4-3 and TRBJ2-3; D is possibly TRBD2 (6 bases). Germline V lookup: CDR1 LGHNA, CDR2 YSLEER. The CDR3 is 16 amino acids. Trimming pared 1 base from V and 3 bases from J, leaving 14 bases between.

Here the CDR3 reads CASRPDRAMGTDTQYF. The CDR3 nucleotides read TGTGCCAGCAGACCCGACAGGGCCATGGGGACAGATACGCAGTATTTT. V usage is TRBV27 and J usage is TRBJ2-3; 7 bases fit TRBD1. V gave up 6 bases and J gave up 3 bases; unmatched junction bases: 12. Per the germline V gene, CDR1 is MNHEY and CDR2 is SMNVEV (reference sequence). The CDR3 contains 16 residues.

This sequence joins TRBV28 and TRBJ2-4, with D perhaps matching TRBD1 (6 bases). The CDR3 has 14 residues. The V and J ends lost 6 bases and 1 base respectively, with 10 bases between them. Germline V lookup: CDR1 MDHEN, CDR2 SYDVKM. This CDR3 is CASRVTGAKNIQYF. CDR3 DNA sequence: TGTGCCAGCAGGGTAACAGGGGCCAAAAACATTCAGTACTTC.

This clonotype came up a few times. The CDR3 loop reads CASSGPTSGRKGETQYF. As DNA, the CDR3 is TGTGCCAGCAGCGGCCCGACTAGCGGGAGGAAGGGGGAGACCCAGTACTTC. This chain links TRBV7-2 with TRBJ2-5; 13 bases fit TRBD2. CDR1 is SGHTA, CDR2 FQGNSA, per germline. This CDR3 region has 17 residues. V gave up 5 bases and J gave up 5 bases; unmatched junction bases: 11.

The chain uses TRBV7-3 and TRBJ2-2; D is undetermined. The V and J ends lost 1 base and 3 bases respectively, with 6 bases between them. In germline, CDR1 is SGHTA, CDR2 FQGTGA. The CDR3 has 14 amino acids. The CDR3, as DNA: TGTGCCAGCAGCTTAAGATCCGACACCGGGGAGCTGTTTTTT. Translating it yields CASSLRSDTGELFF.

The chain recombines TRBV6-2 or TRBV6-3 with TRBJ2-7, with 7 bases that match TRBD1. The V segment lost 0 bases and the J segment 1 base; nucleotides outside the gene matches: 12. The germline CDR1 and CDR2 sequences are MNHEY and SVGEGT. The CDR3 sequence is 18 residues long. The CDR3 region has the DNA TGTGCCAGCAGTTACTCGACTTCGAGACAGGGTAGTTCCTACGAGCAGTACTTC. The encoded protein is CASSYSTSRQGSSYEQYF.

In its sample, this clonotype was seen a few times. The V and J genes are TRBV28 and TRBJ2-3, with TRBD1 identical over 8 bases. Germline V gives CDR1 MDHEN, CDR2 SYDVKM. V lost 6 bases to trimming and J lost 0 bases; unmatched junction nucleotides: 8. The CDR3 runs to 16 residues. The DNA for the CDR3 is TGTGCCAGCAGCCAGATACAGGGGGGTAGCACAGATACGCAGTATTTT. This translates into CASSQIQGGSTDTQYF.